These T cell receptor beta chains were read from a single sample in a study of cytomegalovirus exposure and HLA in healthy donors. TCRdb's table, derived via immunoSEQ multiplex PCR, lists solely in-frame clones and lacks some. Found here are over 70,000 clones, just under 80% of them singletons; the top ten hold 2.5%. The source material was PBMCs. The receptors stem from a male donor in good health and CMV-seropositive. Each CDR3 is given with its conserved first and last residue. A D gene is named only where the DNA matches it firmly. Some rows have no size entry. The others give once, few or many, or a class for an expanded clone.

j_gene: TRBJ1-2; v_gene: TRBV28; len: 12; d_gene: NA; abundance: NA; CDR3aa: CASNGLRSGYTF; CDR3nt: TGTGCCAGCAACGGGTTGAGGTCCGGCTACACCTTC
j_gene: TRBJ1-1; v_gene: TRBV6-5; len: 13; d_gene: NA; abundance: NA; CDR3aa: CASSYGRGTEAFF; CDR3nt: TGTGCCAGCAGTTACGGGAGGGGAACTGAAGCTTTCTTT
j_gene: TRBJ2-2; v_gene: TRBV5-4; len: 16; d_gene: TRBD1; abundance: NA; CDR3aa: CASSRAGGANTGELFF; CDR3nt: TGTGCCAGCAGCCGGGCAGGGGGCGCAAACACCGGGGAGCTGTTTTTT
j_gene: TRBJ2-3; v_gene: TRBV5-4; len: 12; d_gene: NA; abundance: NA; CDR3aa: CASSQRQGTQYF; CDR3nt: TGTGCCAGCAGCCAACGCCAGGGCACGCAGTATTTT
j_gene: TRBJ2-1; v_gene: TRBV5-1; len: 14; d_gene: TRBD2; abundance: NA; CDR3aa: CASGTSGSGYEQFF; CDR3nt: TGCGCCAGCGGGACTAGCGGGAGTGGTTATGAGCAGTTCTTC
j_gene: TRBJ2-7; v_gene: TRBV6-4; len: 15; d_gene: TRBD2; abundance: once; CDR3aa: CAIGPPSGRAYEQYF; CDR3nt: TGTGCCATTGGCCCTCCTAGCGGGAGGGCCTACGAGCAGTACTTC
j_gene: TRBJ1-5; v_gene: TRBV2; len: 16; d_gene: TRBD1; abundance: NA; CDR3aa: CASREDRGLSNQPQHF; CDR3nt: TGTGCCAGCAGAGAGGACAGGGGGCTAAGCAATCAGCCCCAGCATTTT
j_gene: TRBJ2-7; v_gene: TRBV15; len: 15; d_gene: NA; abundance: NA; CDR3aa: CATSRDTERSNEQYF; CDR3nt: TGTGCCACCAGCAGAGATACGGAGCGCAGTAACGAGCAGTACTTC
j_gene: TRBJ1-4; v_gene: TRBV7-9; len: 14; d_gene: NA; abundance: NA; CDR3aa: CASSPGRDNEKLFF; CDR3nt: TGTGCCAGCAGCCCCGGGAGAGATAATGAAAAACTGTTTTTT
j_gene: TRBJ1-5; v_gene: TRBV5-1; len: 16; d_gene: TRBD1; abundance: NA; CDR3aa: CASSPTGRDRGQPQHF; CDR3nt: TGCGCCAGCAGCCCGACTGGCCGGGACAGGGGGCAGCCCCAGCATTTT
j_gene: TRBJ2-5; v_gene: TRBV27; len: 15; d_gene: TRBD1; abundance: NA; CDR3aa: CASSVRGTEQETQYF; CDR3nt: TGTGCCAGCAGTGTCCGAGGGACAGAGCAAGAGACCCAGTACTTC
j_gene: TRBJ2-1; v_gene: TRBV7-9; len: 13; d_gene: NA; abundance: NA; CDR3aa: CASSLVSRSEQFF; CDR3nt: TGTGCCAGCAGCTTAGTGAGTCGGAGTGAGCAGTTCTTC
j_gene: TRBJ2-7; v_gene: TRBV28; len: 13; d_gene: NA; abundance: once; CDR3aa: CASSQLSTYEQYF; CDR3nt: TGTGCCAGCAGTCAACTCTCTACTTACGAGCAGTACTTC
j_gene: TRBJ1-5; v_gene: TRBV5-1; len: 16; d_gene: TRBD1; abundance: few; CDR3aa: CASSLTPGQGNQPQHF; CDR3nt: TGCGCCAGCAGCCTAACCCCCGGACAGGGCAATCAGCCCCAGCATTTT